This T cell receptor beta chain was captured by sequencing in a study of T cell responses to AZD1222 COVID-19 vaccine. Study-level results: Donors were mostly white British, more females; clonal diversity possibly underestimated. An increase in Spike-specific TCR breadth and depth was observed after two AZD1222 doses.

Here immunoSEQ multiplex PCR was the method, and the copy in TCRdb shows in-frame clones only, minus some. The sample shows about 140,000 clones, over 75% of them seen only once. Germline loops: CDR1 LNHDA, CDR2 SQIVND (reference sequence). Trimming pared 2 bases from V and 7 bases from J, leaving 15 bases between. The CDR3 totals 15 residues. In regard to this clone: Its specificity is not known.

Specimen: peripheral blood, collected 28 days after the second dose of the MenACWY control vaccine. This chain joins TRBV19 and TRBJ1-5; D gene unclear. The receptor was isolated from an adult who received the MenACWY meningococcal vaccine as a control. The CDR3 sequence: CASSIFVAGDQPQHF. CDR3 nucleotide sequence: TGTGCCAGTAGTATATTTGTCGCCGGCGACCAGCCCCAGCATTTT.